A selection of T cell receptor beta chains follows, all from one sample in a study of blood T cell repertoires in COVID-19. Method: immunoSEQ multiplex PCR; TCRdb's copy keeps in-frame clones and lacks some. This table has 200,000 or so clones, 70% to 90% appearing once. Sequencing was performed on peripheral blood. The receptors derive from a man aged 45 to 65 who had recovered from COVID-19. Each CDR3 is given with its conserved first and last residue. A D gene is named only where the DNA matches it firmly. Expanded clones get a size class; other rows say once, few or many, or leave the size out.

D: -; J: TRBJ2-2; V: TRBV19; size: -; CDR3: CASRSGDVIGGELFF; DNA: TGTGCCAGTAGATCAGGTGACGTAATTGGCGGGGAGCTGTTTTTT
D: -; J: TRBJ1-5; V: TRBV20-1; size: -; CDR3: CSASEAVSNQPQHF; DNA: TGCAGTGCTAGTGAAGCGGTTAGCAATCAGCCCCAGCATTTT
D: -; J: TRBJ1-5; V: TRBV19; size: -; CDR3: CASTGQYQPQHF; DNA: TGTGCCAGTACCGGACAGTACCAGCCCCAGCATTTT
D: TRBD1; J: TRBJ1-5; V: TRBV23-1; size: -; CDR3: CASSQWETGYAQPQHF; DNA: TGCGCCAGCAGTCAATGGGAGACAGGGTACGCGCAGCCCCAGCATTTT
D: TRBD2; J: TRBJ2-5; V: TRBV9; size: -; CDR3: CASSVRASGSSETQYF; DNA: TGTGCCAGCAGCGTTCGGGCTAGCGGGAGTTCGGAGACCCAGTACTTC
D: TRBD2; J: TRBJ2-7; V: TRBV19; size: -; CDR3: CASSTPRTSGSSYEQYF; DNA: TGTGCCAGTAGTACCCCTCGAACTAGCGGGAGCTCCTACGAGCAGTACTTC
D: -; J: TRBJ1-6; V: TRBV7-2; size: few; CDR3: CASSLARLPMNSPLHF; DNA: TGTGCCAGCAGCTTAGCGCGTCTTCCCATGAATTCACCCCTCCACTTT
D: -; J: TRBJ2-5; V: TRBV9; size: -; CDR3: CASSVGATGLAETQYF; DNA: TGTGCCAGCAGCGTAGGGGCTACAGGGCTGGCGGAGACCCAGTACTTC
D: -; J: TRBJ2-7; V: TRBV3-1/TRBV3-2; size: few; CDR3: CASSGQGYEQYF; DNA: TGTGCCAGCAGCGGACAAGGCTACGAGCAGTACTTC
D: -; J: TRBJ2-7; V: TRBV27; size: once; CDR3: CASSLYRLSSYEQYF; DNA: TGTGCCAGCAGTTTGTACCGGTTGAGCTCCTACGAGCAGTACTTC
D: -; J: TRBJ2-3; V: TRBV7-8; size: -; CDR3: CASSLKTSTDTQYF; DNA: TGTGCCAGCAGCTTAAAGACTAGCACAGATACGCAGTATTTT
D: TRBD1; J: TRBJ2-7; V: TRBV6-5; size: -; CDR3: CASSQTGVGPYEQYF; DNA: TGTGCCAGCAGTCAAACAGGGGTGGGTCCCTACGAGCAGTACTTC
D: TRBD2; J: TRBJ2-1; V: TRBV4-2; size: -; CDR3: CASSRGLAGGPNEQFF; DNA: TGTGCCAGCAGCAGGGGACTAGCGGGAGGGCCGAATGAGCAGTTCTTC
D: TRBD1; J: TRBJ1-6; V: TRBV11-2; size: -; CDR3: CASSQRQGGSPLHF; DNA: TGTGCCAGCAGCCAGCGACAGGGCGGTTCACCCCTCCACTTT
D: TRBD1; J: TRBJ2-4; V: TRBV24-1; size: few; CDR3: CATSDTGGGENIQYF; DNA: TGTGCCACCAGTGATACAGGGGGCGGTGAAAACATTCAGTACTTC
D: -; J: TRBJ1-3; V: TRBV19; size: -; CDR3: CASSNGLPSSGNTIYF; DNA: TGTGCCAGTAGTAATGGACTTCCTAGCTCTGGAAACACCATATATTTT
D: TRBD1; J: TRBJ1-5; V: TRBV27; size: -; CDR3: CASSRTGDGNQPQHF; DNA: TGTGCCAGCAGTCGGACAGGGGACGGCAATCAGCCCCAGCATTTT
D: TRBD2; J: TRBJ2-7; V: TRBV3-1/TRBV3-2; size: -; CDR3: CASSQGAGPANEQYF; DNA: TGTGCCAGCAGCCAGGGAGCGGGACCGGCGAACGAGCAGTACTTC
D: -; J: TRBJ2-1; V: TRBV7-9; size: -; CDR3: CASSPAYNEQFF; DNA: TGTGCCAGCAGCCCCGCCTACAATGAGCAGTTCTTC
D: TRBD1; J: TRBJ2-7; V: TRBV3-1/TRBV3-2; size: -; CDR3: CASSRMGQGLLVEQYF; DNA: TGTGCCAGCAGCAGAATGGGACAGGGACTTCTCGTCGAGCAGTACTTC
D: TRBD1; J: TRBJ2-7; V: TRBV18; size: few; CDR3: CASSNSGGAGEQYF; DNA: TGTGCCAGCTCAAACTCAGGGGGCGCGGGGGAGCAGTACTTC
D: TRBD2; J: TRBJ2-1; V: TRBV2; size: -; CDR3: CASTAGTSGSHEQFF; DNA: TGTGCCAGCACTGCAGGGACTAGCGGGAGTCATGAGCAGTTCTTC
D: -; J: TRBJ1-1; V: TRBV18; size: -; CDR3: CASSPPAGMGNTEAFF; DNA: TGTGCCAGCTCACCACCAGCCGGGATGGGGAACACTGAAGCTTTCTTT
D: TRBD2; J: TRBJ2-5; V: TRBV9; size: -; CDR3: CASSEGLAGVLETQYF; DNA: TGTGCCAGCAGCGAGGGCCTAGCGGGAGTTCTGGAGACCCAGTACTTC
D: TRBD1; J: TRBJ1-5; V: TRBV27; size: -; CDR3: CASRARQGAQPQHF; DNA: TGTGCCAGCAGGGCTCGACAGGGTGCTCAGCCCCAGCATTTT
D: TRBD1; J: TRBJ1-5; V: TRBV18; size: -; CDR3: CASSSTGAITNQPQHF; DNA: TGTGCCAGCTCATCAACAGGGGCGATCACCAATCAGCCCCAGCATTTT
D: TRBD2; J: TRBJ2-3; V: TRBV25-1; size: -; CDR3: CASSGGRTVTDTQYF; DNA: TGTGCCAGCAGTGGCGGGAGGACTGTCACAGATACGCAGTATTTT
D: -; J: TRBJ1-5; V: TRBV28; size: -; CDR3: CASRSGVNQPQHF; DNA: TGTGCCAGCAGGTCAGGGGTTAATCAGCCCCAGCATTTT
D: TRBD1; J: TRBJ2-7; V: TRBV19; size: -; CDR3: CASSATQGVAYEQYF; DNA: TGTGCCAGTAGTGCAACACAGGGGGTGGCGTACGAGCAGTACTTC
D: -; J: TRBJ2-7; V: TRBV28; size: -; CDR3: CASSLTSLALAEQYF; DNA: TGTGCCAGCAGTTTAACTTCCCTCGCCCTAGCCGAGCAGTACTTC
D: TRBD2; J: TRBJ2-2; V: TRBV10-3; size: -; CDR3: CAISDGLAGNTGELFF; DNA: TGTGCCATCAGTGATGGGCTAGCGGGGAACACCGGGGAGCTGTTTTTT
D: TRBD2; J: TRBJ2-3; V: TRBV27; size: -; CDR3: CASSLAGGSTDTQYF; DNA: TGTGCCAGCAGCTTAGCGGGAGGTAGCACAGATACGCAGTATTTT
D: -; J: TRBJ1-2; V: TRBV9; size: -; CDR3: CASSVGHSLNYGYTF; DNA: TGTGCCAGCAGCGTGGGACACAGCCTTAACTATGGCTACACCTTC
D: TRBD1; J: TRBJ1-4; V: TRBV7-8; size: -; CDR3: CASRKQGNPNEKLFF; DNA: TGTGCCAGCAGAAAACAGGGGAACCCTAATGAAAAACTGTTTTTT
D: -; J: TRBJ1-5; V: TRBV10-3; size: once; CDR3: CAIMGTPDQPQHF; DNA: TGTGCCATCATGGGGACTCCGGATCAGCCCCAGCATTTT
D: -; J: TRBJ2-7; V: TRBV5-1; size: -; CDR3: CASSHGDTFTYEQYF; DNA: TGCGCCAGCAGTCATGGGGACACGTTTACCTACGAGCAGTACTTC
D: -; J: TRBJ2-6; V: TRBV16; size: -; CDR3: CASSRFSGANVLTF; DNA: TGTGCCAGCAGTCGGTTCTCTGGGGCCAACGTCCTGACTTTC
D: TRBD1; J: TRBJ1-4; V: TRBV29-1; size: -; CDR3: CSVSGQGIIGNEKLFF; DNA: TGCAGCGTATCGGGACAGGGGATAATTGGTAATGAAAAACTGTTTTTT
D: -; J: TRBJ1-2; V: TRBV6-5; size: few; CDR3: CASSSRPGDQAYGYTF; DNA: TGTGCCAGCAGTTCCAGACCGGGAGATCAGGCCTATGGCTACACCTTC
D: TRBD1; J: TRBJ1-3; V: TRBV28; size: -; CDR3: CASSLTGRQGASGNTIYF; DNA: TGTGCCAGCAGTCTTACCGGCCGACAGGGTGCCTCTGGAAACACCATATATTTT